A selection of T cell receptor beta chains follows, all from one sample in a study of resident and recirculating memory T cells in vitiligo. Assay: immunoSEQ multiplex PCR; the TCRdb copy retains only in-frame clones and omits some. The sample has tens of thousands of clones, around 92% seen once. Sequenced sample: blood. These receptor sequences come from a male donor with vitiligo. CDR3s include the opening cysteine and the closing phenylalanine or tryptophan. The D gene is left open where the match is weak. Part of the rows lack a size; the others show once, few, many or a class for expanded clones.

clone_size: NA; d_call: NA; v_call: TRBV30; j_call: TRBJ1-2; cdr3_nt: TGTGCCTGGAGTACCCAACAGGGCGGTGGCTACACCTTC; cdr3_aa: CAWSTQQGGGYTF
clone_size: NA; d_call: NA; v_call: TRBV6-5; j_call: TRBJ1-5; cdr3_nt: TGTGCCAGCAGTTATGCGGGGGGGAGCAATCAGCCCCAGCATTTT; cdr3_aa: CASSYAGGSNQPQHF
clone_size: NA; d_call: TRBD2; v_call: TRBV27; j_call: TRBJ2-2; cdr3_nt: TGTGCCAGCAACCATATAGCGGGTCGGAACACCGGGGAGCTGTTTTTT; cdr3_aa: CASNHIAGRNTGELFF
clone_size: NA; d_call: TRBD1; v_call: TRBV2; j_call: TRBJ2-7; cdr3_nt: TGTGCCAGTCTGACAGGGGGCGGTTACGAGCAGTACTTC; cdr3_aa: CASLTGGGYEQYF
clone_size: once; d_call: TRBD1; v_call: TRBV2; j_call: TRBJ1-5; cdr3_nt: TGTGCCAGCAGGGCCCGGACAGGGTACAATCAGCCCCAGCATTTT; cdr3_aa: CASRARTGYNQPQHF
clone_size: NA; d_call: TRBD1; v_call: TRBV7-9; j_call: TRBJ2-7; cdr3_nt: TGTGCCAGCACCACCGGGACAGGGGATCCCGAGCAGTACTTC; cdr3_aa: CASTTGTGDPEQYF
clone_size: NA; d_call: NA; v_call: TRBV15; j_call: TRBJ1-5; cdr3_nt: TGTGCCACCGGGGGGACGAATAGCAATCAGCCCCAGCATTTT; cdr3_aa: CATGGTNSNQPQHF
clone_size: NA; d_call: NA; v_call: TRBV7-9; j_call: TRBJ2-5; cdr3_nt: TGTGCCAGCAGCTTATCCTCCGGGCAAGAGACCCAGTACTTC; cdr3_aa: CASSLSSGQETQYF
clone_size: NA; d_call: TRBD2; v_call: TRBV19; j_call: TRBJ2-1; cdr3_nt: TGTGCCAGTAAGAGGGAGGGATGGAATGAGCAGTTCTTC; cdr3_aa: CASKREGWNEQFF
clone_size: once; d_call: TRBD2; v_call: TRBV5-8; j_call: TRBJ2-1; cdr3_nt: TGTGCCAGCAGCTTTCGGCTAGCGGGAGTAATGTACAATGAGCAGTTCTTC; cdr3_aa: CASSFRLAGVMYNEQFF
clone_size: NA; d_call: TRBD1; v_call: TRBV11-2; j_call: TRBJ2-7; cdr3_nt: TGTGCCAGCAGCTTAGTGTGGGACAGGTACGAGCAGTACTTC; cdr3_aa: CASSLVWDRYEQYF
clone_size: NA; d_call: NA; v_call: TRBV5-4; j_call: TRBJ2-5; cdr3_nt: TGTGCCAGCAGCCTGGAGGGGGCGGGGGAGACCCAGTACTTC; cdr3_aa: CASSLEGAGETQYF
clone_size: NA; d_call: TRBD2; v_call: TRBV11-2; j_call: TRBJ2-2; cdr3_nt: TGTGCCAGCAGCTTAGAGGGACTAGGCGGGGTTAGGGAGCTGTTTTTT; cdr3_aa: CASSLEGLGGVRELFF
clone_size: NA; d_call: TRBD2; v_call: TRBV27; j_call: TRBJ2-1; cdr3_nt: TGTGCCAGCAGTCCGCTAGCGGGAGGAAGTTCGGGTGAGCAGTTCTTC; cdr3_aa: CASSPLAGGSSGEQFF
clone_size: NA; d_call: NA; v_call: TRBV28; j_call: TRBJ1-1; cdr3_nt: TGTGCCAGCACGCGCGGGCGAACTGAAGCTTTCTTT; cdr3_aa: CASTRGRTEAFF
clone_size: NA; d_call: NA; v_call: TRBV28; j_call: TRBJ2-7; cdr3_nt: TGTGCCAGCAGTCCCCCTCCAGGGGAGCAGTACTTC; cdr3_aa: CASSPPPGEQYF
clone_size: NA; d_call: TRBD1; v_call: TRBV28; j_call: TRBJ2-5; cdr3_nt: TGTGCCAGCAGTAGCGGACAGGACCACCGGGAGACCCAGTACTTC; cdr3_aa: CASSSGQDHRETQYF
clone_size: few; d_call: NA; v_call: TRBV6-5; j_call: TRBJ2-7; cdr3_nt: TGTGCCACCCGCAAGACTAGAACCTACGAGCAGTACTTC; cdr3_aa: CATRKTRTYEQYF
clone_size: NA; d_call: TRBD1; v_call: TRBV7-9; j_call: TRBJ2-7; cdr3_nt: TGTGCCAGCAGCTTAGGTGGGAACAGGGGAACCGAGCAGTACTTC; cdr3_aa: CASSLGGNRGTEQYF
clone_size: NA; d_call: NA; v_call: TRBV7-7; j_call: TRBJ2-1; cdr3_nt: TGTGCCAGCAGTTTTTCAGCGGAGCGGGAGCAGTTCTTC; cdr3_aa: CASSFSAEREQFF
clone_size: NA; d_call: TRBD2; v_call: TRBV7-2; j_call: TRBJ2-1; cdr3_nt: TGTGCCAGCGGACAAGCGGGAGGGTTCTACAATGAGCAGTTCTTC; cdr3_aa: CASGQAGGFYNEQFF
clone_size: NA; d_call: NA; v_call: TRBV28; j_call: TRBJ1-5; cdr3_nt: TGTGCCAGCAGGGGTACAGGGCGCCGCAATCAGCCCCAGCATTTT; cdr3_aa: CASRGTGRRNQPQHF
clone_size: NA; d_call: NA; v_call: TRBV18; j_call: TRBJ2-1; cdr3_nt: TGTGCCAGCTCGCCCGTTAGAAGCTCCTACAATGAGCAGTTCTTC; cdr3_aa: CASSPVRSSYNEQFF
clone_size: NA; d_call: NA; v_call: TRBV7-2; j_call: TRBJ2-7; cdr3_nt: TGTGCCAGCAGCCCGCGGGTCGAGCAGTACTTC; cdr3_aa: CASSPRVEQYF
clone_size: NA; d_call: NA; v_call: TRBV5-1; j_call: TRBJ2-1; cdr3_nt: TGCGCCAGCAGCCCCGGAGGGGGGGCGAACTACAATGAGCAGTTCTTC; cdr3_aa: CASSPGGGANYNEQFF
clone_size: NA; d_call: NA; v_call: TRBV30; j_call: TRBJ2-4; cdr3_nt: TGTGCCTGGCGGACGGGAGAAGCGAACATTCAGTACTTC; cdr3_aa: CAWRTGEANIQYF
clone_size: once; d_call: NA; v_call: TRBV27; j_call: TRBJ2-1; cdr3_nt: TGTGCCAGCAGTCCCCTCCCGGACTGGAGCTCCTACAATGAGCAGTTCTTC; cdr3_aa: CASSPLPDWSSYNEQFF
clone_size: NA; d_call: TRBD2; v_call: TRBV7-1; j_call: TRBJ2-3; cdr3_nt: TGTGCCAGCAGCTCCCTCCGGGACAGACTCCTCGGACTAGCGGGAGGGCCACGCACAGATACGCAGTATTTT; cdr3_aa: CASSSLRDRLLGLAGGPRTDTQYF
clone_size: NA; d_call: TRBD2; v_call: TRBV29-1; j_call: TRBJ2-1; cdr3_nt: TGCAGCGCCGAGCGGGGGAGCTCCTACAATGAGCAGTTCTTC; cdr3_aa: CSAERGSSYNEQFF
clone_size: NA; d_call: NA; v_call: TRBV15; j_call: TRBJ2-2; cdr3_nt: TGTGCCACCAGCAGATCCCAGGGGTATACCGGGGAGCTGTTTTTT; cdr3_aa: CATSRSQGYTGELFF
clone_size: NA; d_call: TRBD1; v_call: TRBV27; j_call: TRBJ1-1; cdr3_nt: TGTGCCAGCAGGCAACAGGGGGTCACTGAAGCTTTCTTT; cdr3_aa: CASRQQGVTEAFF
clone_size: NA; d_call: NA; v_call: TRBV2; j_call: TRBJ2-5; cdr3_nt: TGTGCCACCACTAAGGACAGACAAGAGACCCAGTACTTC; cdr3_aa: CATTKDRQETQYF
clone_size: NA; d_call: TRBD1; v_call: TRBV7-9; j_call: TRBJ1-5; cdr3_nt: TGTGCCAGCAGCCCTACAGGGGCGCCCCAGCATTTT; cdr3_aa: CASSPTGAPQHF
clone_size: NA; d_call: NA; v_call: TRBV10-3; j_call: TRBJ2-6; cdr3_nt: TGTGCCCCTGTTACGGGCTCTGGGGCCAACGTCCTGACTTTC; cdr3_aa: CAPVTGSGANVLTF
clone_size: NA; d_call: TRBD2; v_call: TRBV28; j_call: TRBJ2-2; cdr3_nt: TGTGCCAGCAGTCCACGGCGGGAGGGCCGAGGCGGGGAGCTGTTTTTT; cdr3_aa: CASSPRREGRGGELFF
clone_size: NA; d_call: NA; v_call: TRBV5-4; j_call: TRBJ2-7; cdr3_nt: TGTGCCAGCAGCTTATGGGGCGCCGGCGAGCAGTACTTC; cdr3_aa: CASSLWGAGEQYF
clone_size: NA; d_call: NA; v_call: TRBV27; j_call: TRBJ2-1; cdr3_nt: TGTGCCAGCAGTTTAACATCAACGGAGTCCTTCTACAATGAGCAGTTCTTC; cdr3_aa: CASSLTSTESFYNEQFF
clone_size: once; d_call: NA; v_call: TRBV7-9; j_call: TRBJ2-3; cdr3_nt: TGTGCCAGCAGCATTAGCGGTAGCCCGACAGATACGCAGTATTTT; cdr3_aa: CASSISGSPTDTQYF
clone_size: NA; d_call: TRBD2; v_call: TRBV4-1; j_call: TRBJ2-1; cdr3_nt: TGCGCCAGCAGCCAAGATGAGCGGGAGCCGAGCAATGAGCAGTTCTTC; cdr3_aa: CASSQDEREPSNEQFF
clone_size: NA; d_call: NA; v_call: TRBV12-5; j_call: TRBJ2-3; cdr3_nt: TGTGCTAGTGGTTCCACCCCCGGGGATACGCAGTATTTT; cdr3_aa: CASGSTPGDTQYF
clone_size: few; d_call: NA; v_call: TRBV7-9; j_call: TRBJ2-2; cdr3_nt: TGTGCCAGCAAGCGGGCGGGCACCGGGGAGCTGTTTTTT; cdr3_aa: CASKRAGTGELFF
clone_size: NA; d_call: TRBD2; v_call: TRBV19; j_call: TRBJ2-7; cdr3_nt: TGTGCCAGTAGTATCGGGGTAGCGGGGTCCTACGAGCAGTACTTC; cdr3_aa: CASSIGVAGSYEQYF
clone_size: once; d_call: NA; v_call: TRBV28; j_call: TRBJ2-7; cdr3_nt: TGTGCCACCAAACCTAGAGGGCGGGCCCCAGGGGTTCCCTACGAGCAGTACTTC; cdr3_aa: CATKPRGRAPGVPYEQYF
clone_size: NA; d_call: NA; v_call: TRBV7-9; j_call: TRBJ2-3; cdr3_nt: TGTGCCAGCAGCTTCTGGACTAGCACAGATACGCAGTATTTT; cdr3_aa: CASSFWTSTDTQYF
clone_size: NA; d_call: NA; v_call: TRBV19; j_call: TRBJ1-5; cdr3_nt: TGTGCCAGTAGTATAGGGACAGGCAATCAGCCCCAGCATTTT; cdr3_aa: CASSIGTGNQPQHF
clone_size: NA; d_call: TRBD1; v_call: TRBV5-1; j_call: TRBJ2-7; cdr3_nt: TGCGCCAGCAGCTTGGGACAGGGTCCCTACGAGCAGTACTTC; cdr3_aa: CASSLGQGPYEQYF
clone_size: once; d_call: TRBD2; v_call: TRBV4-1; j_call: TRBJ2-5; cdr3_nt: TGCGCCAGCAGCCATCCGACTAGCGGGAGGCTGGAGACCCAGTACTTC; cdr3_aa: CASSHPTSGRLETQYF